This T cell receptor beta chain was sequenced for a study of CD8 T cells in Susac syndrome. Trimming took 2 bases from V and 0 from J; bases not matched to a gene: 7. Germline V gene sequence: CDR1 GTSNPN, CDR2 SVGIG (reference sequence). There are 17 residues in the CDR3. Negative magnetic isolation gave CD8+ and CD4+ cells; FACS enriched CD8+ TEMRA. Random hexamers were used to reverse transcribe the RNA input (0.5 to 1 ug). TCRdb called the immunoSEQ multiplex PCR reads again in MiXCR, with one record for every CDR3 protein. This sample has about 130,000 distinct CDR3 sequences, with approximately 94% found just once.

The rearrangement joins TRBV30 to TRBJ2-7; 13 positions agree with TRBD2. Sequencing input: CD4+ T cells from PBMCs. This clonotype was sampled from a human donor with multiple sclerosis. The CDR3 DNA sequence: TGTGCCTGGAGTCGCCCGGGACTAGCGGGGAGCTCCTACGAGCAGTACTTC. Amino acid sequence: CAWSRPGLAGSSYEQYF.